Below, 5 T cell receptor beta chains from the same sample are listed, as sequenced in a study of T cells in women clearing cervical HPV infection. TCRdb keeps only in-frame clones here, not all; method: immunoSEQ multiplex PCR. The sample spans tens of thousands of clones; the ten largest clones claim around 5%. The sequencing input was blood buffy coat. The receptors come from a woman between 18 and 70 years old with a cervical HPV16 infection that either progressed to CIN3+ or cleared (not recorded which).

Comment on this clone: The read ends 3 residues early relative to the CDR3; the germline J gene fills the gap. This sequence joins TRBV20-1 and TRBJ1-6; 7 bases match TRBD1. The germline V gene encodes CDR1 DFQATT and CDR2 SNEGSKA (reference sequence). The CDR3 covers 15 residues. The trim removed 0 bases at V and 8 bases at J, leaving 7 bases unmatched. Incomplete CDR3 DNA: TGCAGTGCTAGAGAGGCGACAGGGTCCGATTCACCC. This sequence encodes CSAREATGSDSP. The whole CDR3 is CSAREATGSDSPLHF.

About this clone itself: The read stops 3 residues short of the end of the CDR3; the missing end is completed from the germline J gene. This chain connects TRBV7-9 to TRBJ1-2, with 10 nucleotides matching TRBD1. Germline assignment: CDR1 SEHNR and CDR2 FQNEAQ (reference sequence). After removal of 3 bases from V and 6 bases from J, the junction contained 7 bases not matched to a gene. The CDR3 has 15 amino acids. The chain's CDR3 is CASSFVTGGMNGYTF. The CDR3 bases that were read are TGTGCCAGCAGCTTTGTGACAGGGGGCATGAATGGC.

The CDR3 loop is CASSLLAGRKTQYF. Partial CDR3 DNA: TGTGCCAGCAGTCTACTAGCGGGGAGGAAGACC. The chain is built from TRBV6-4 and TRBJ2-5, with 10 nucleotides matching TRBD2. The read comes to an end 3 residues before the CDR3 does, leaving the germline J gene to fill in the end. This CDR3 contains 14 residues. Germline CDR1 MRHNA, CDR2 SNTAGT. V trimming: 5 bases; J trimming: 6 bases; junction bases outside the gene matches: 6.

Comment on this clone: The CDR3 end falls 3 residues outside the read, so it is completed with the germline J gene. V gene TRBV5-1 combines with J gene TRBJ1-3; D is undetermined. V lost 1 base, J lost 0 bases, and 14 bases lay in between. This CDR3 is 17 amino acids long. CDR1 is SGHRS, CDR2 YFSETQ, per germline. The DNA read from the CDR3 is TGCGCCAGCAGCTTGAAGCGTCAGACGACCTCTGGAAACACC. Residues: CASSLKRQTTSGNT. The entire CDR3 protein is CASSLKRQTTSGNTIYF. The whole variable domain, remainder taken from reference TRBV5-1 and TRBJ1-3, is KAGVTQTPRYLIKTRGQQVTLSCSPISGHRSVSWYQQTPGQGLQFLFEYFSETQRNKGNFPGRFSGRQFSNSRSEMNVSTLELGDSALYLCASSLKRQTTSGNTIYFGEGSWLTVV.

About this clone: The read ends 3 residues early relative to the CDR3; the germline J gene fills the gap. The chain combines TRBV9 with TRBJ2-6; D is unclear. The CDR3 has 16 amino acids. Germline-derived CDR1 and CDR2 are SGDLS and YYNGEE. Trimming removed 0 bases at V and 2 bases at J, with 9 bases between. CDR3 sequence reads: CASSVEARPGANVLTF. The CDR3 DNA, read in part, is TGTGCCAGCAGCGTAGAAGCTAGACCTGGGGCCAACGTC.